These 16 T cell receptor beta chains were sequenced from one sample in a study of cytomegalovirus exposure and HLA in healthy donors (TCRdb year 2017). Preparation of the library involved the immunoSEQ multiplex PCR assay. For the multiplex PCR, a mixture combining 60 forward primers for TCR Vbeta segments and 13 reverse primers for TCR Jbeta segments was used. TCRdb mirrors the immuneACCESS table, restricted to in-frame sequences. Some clones are absent from its copies; in checked studies, under half trace to an unresolved V gene, and the reason for the others is unknown. This sample has over 150,000 clones in its table, and roughly 77% of those were observed once. The ten top clones hold approximately 8% of the sample. Sequenced material: PBMCs. The receptors derive from a man aged 30-40 years in good health and CMV-seropositive.

The rearrangement links TRBV30 to TRBJ2-7; D gene uncertain. Trimming took 6 bases from V and 3 from J, leaving 15 bases between them. This CDR3 comprises 13 residues. Germline V gives CDR1 GTSNPN, CDR2 SVGIG (reference sequence). CDR3 sequence reads: CACKPYLFYEQYF. The CDR3 nucleotides are TGTGCCTGTAAGCCATATCTCTTCTACGAGCAGTACTTC.

V gene TRBV5-1 combines with J gene TRBJ2-5; D ambiguous. Between the trimmed V and J ends, which lost 0 bases and 5 bases, there was a span of 8 bases. CDR3 length: 13 residues. CDR1 is SGHRS and CDR2 is YFSETQ in the germline V gene. CDR3 sequence reads: CASSLDMSETQYF. The CDR3 nucleotides read TGCGCCAGCAGCTTGGACATGTCGGAGACCCAGTACTTC.

The chain uses TRBV13 and TRBJ1-1; a weak D match, TRBD1 (5 bases). Germline V CDR1 and CDR2: PRHDT, FYEKMQ (reference sequence). The CDR3 consists of 16 residues. V was trimmed by 5 bases and J by 3 bases, leaving 19 bases between them. CDR3 nucleotide sequence: TGTGCCAGCAGCGGGGTGGTGGCAGGGAAGGACACTGAAGCTTTCTTT. Protein product: CASSGVVAGKDTEAFF.

This chain uses TRBV5-8 with TRBJ2-5, with a weak D call TRBD2 (6 bases). This CDR3 contains 15 residues. Trimming stripped 2 bases from V and 2 bases from J, with 13 bases between. In germline, CDR1 is SGHTS, CDR2 YDEGEE. The CDR3 region has the DNA TGTGCCAGCAGCTTCCCCCGCGGGGAACAAGAGACCCAGTACTTC. Protein: CASSFPRGEQETQYF.

The genes are TRBV20-1 and TRBJ1-1; no reliable D call. Germline loops: CDR1 DFQATT, CDR2 SNEGSKA (reference sequence). V was shortened by 6 bases and J by 5 bases, with 10 bases between the two germline ends. This CDR3 region has 11 residues. CDR3 residues: CSAAPRTEAFF. DNA for the CDR3: TGCAGTGCCGCCCCGCGGACTGAAGCTTTCTTT.

This chain joins TRBV19 and TRBJ2-2; TRBD1 aligns across 9 bases. This CDR3 spans 15 amino acids. J was trimmed by 6 bases and V by 4 bases; bases with no gene match: 6. Germline CDR1 LNHDA, CDR2 SQIVND (reference sequence). This chain's CDR3 is CASSTGTGRAGELFF. The CDR3 DNA is TGTGCCAGTAGTACCGGGACAGGGCGCGCCGGGGAGCTGTTTTTT.

The CDR3 region is CASSQEPTLAGTYNEQFF. CDR3 in DNA: TGCGCCAGCAGCCAAGAGCCCACTTTAGCGGGGACTTACAATGAGCAGTTCTTC. J is TRBJ2-1 and V is TRBV4-3, with TRBD2 matching over 8 bases. Trimming cost V 0 bases and J 4 bases; bases outside gene matches: 11. Germline CDR1 LGHNA, CDR2 YSLEER. This CDR3 contains 18 residues.

This clone appeared a few times. The J gene is TRBJ1-2, the V gene TRBV10-3; unclear D gene. This CDR3 region has 14 residues. V lost 4 bases and J 5 bases, leaving 14 bases between the germline ends. Germline V gene data show CDR1 as ENHRY and CDR2 as SYGVKD. The chain's CDR3 is CAISGDSRRYGYTF. The CDR3 bases are TGTGCCATCAGTGGCGACTCCCGACGGTATGGCTACACCTTC.

The CDR3 protein is CASSSGQGRTNTEAFF. CDR3 nucleotide sequence: TGTGCCAGCAGCTCGGGACAGGGGAGGACGAACACTGAAGCTTTCTTT. The chain recombines TRBV7-9 with TRBJ1-1; TRBD1 aligns across 10 bases. This CDR3 is built from 16 residues. J gave up 1 base and V 4 bases, and 6 bases lay outside the gene matches. Germline V gives CDR1 SEHNR, CDR2 FQNEAQ (reference sequence).

This sequence joins TRBV14 and TRBJ2-3, with D perhaps TRBD1 (5 bases). CDR1 is SGHDN, CDR2 FVKESK, per germline. This CDR3 has 13 residues. The ends were cut back, 4 bases at V and 9 bases at J, with 14 bases in the middle. The CDR3 sequence: CASSLPAPGTQYF. The DNA for the CDR3 is TGTGCCAGCAGCCTGCCTGCCCCAGGGACGCAGTATTTT.

V and J are TRBV5-4 and TRBJ1-6; 9 bases agree with TRBD1. This CDR3 contains 15 residues. From germline, CDR1 is SGHNT and CDR2 YYREEE (reference sequence). The junction had 5 bases not matched to a gene; V was cut back by 4 bases and J by 6 bases. The CDR3 protein is CASSLSDRGNSPLHF. The CDR3 DNA follows: TGTGCCAGCAGCCTTTCGGACAGGGGTAATTCACCCCTCCACTTT.

Notes on this clone: Other DNA sequences from this sample encode an identical CDR3 as well. V and J are TRBV28 and TRBJ2-7; no clear D. With 5 bases removed from V and 4 bases from J, the gap between germline ends came to 6 bases. The CDR3 sequence is 11 residues long. Germline CDR1 reads MDHEN; CDR2 reads SYDVKM. CDR3 sequence: CASSPGYEQYF. In nucleotides, the CDR3 is TGTGCCAGCAGTCCAGGATACGAGCAGTACTTC.

V usage is TRBV5-1 and J usage is TRBJ1-4; weak D call: TRBD1 (6 bases). The CDR3 is 16 amino acids. The germline CDR1 and CDR2 sequences are SGHRS and YFSETQ. Trimming shortened V by 3 bases and J by 3 bases, and 15 bases separated the two germline ends. The CDR3 DNA is TGCGCCAGCAGCTCTGACAGGATGGGACCTAATGAAAAACTGTTTTTT. Translation: CASSSDRMGPNEKLFF.

The CDR3 spells CASSPQGARPQHF. As DNA, the CDR3 is TGTGCCAGCTCACCACAGGGGGCGAGGCCCCAGCATTTT. The chain uses TRBV18 and TRBJ1-5; 7 positions match TRBD1. V shed 1 base and J 9 bases; nucleotides not matched to a gene: 3. Germline V lookup: CDR1 KGHSH, CDR2 LQKENI. The CDR3 runs to 13 residues.

V and J are TRBV9 and TRBJ2-2; the D gene is possibly TRBD2 (6 bases). CDR1 is SGDLS and CDR2 is YYNGEE in the germline V gene. The CDR3 runs to 16 residues. V gave up 1 base and J gave up 5 bases, with 15 bases separating them. CDR3 protein: CASSVLGGQGTGELFF. CDR3 bases: TGTGCCAGCAGCGTACTGGGAGGCCAAGGGACCGGGGAGCTGTTTTTT.

The V gene is TRBV30, the J gene TRBJ1-2; D not certain. V lost 6 bases and J 11 bases, leaving 28 bases between the germline ends. The CDR3 has 15 residues. The germline gives CDR1 GTSNPN, CDR2 SVGIG (reference sequence). This CDR3 reads CACRSFGDLTMGYTF. CDR3 bases: TGTGCCTGTCGCTCCTTCGGGGATCTAACTATGGGGTACACCTTC.